This is a list of T cell receptor delta chains from one sample in a study of Vδ1+ human thymocytes. TCRdb used CATT to re-call clones from the multiplex PCR reads. The sample lists tens of thousands of delta-chain clones; around 15% were seen once. The sequencing sample was made of Vdelta1+ gamma-delta thymocytes from the thymus. These receptors all come from a boy under two years old who had congenital heart surgery. CDR3s include the opening cysteine and the closing phenylalanine or tryptophan. A D gene is named only where the DNA matches it firmly. Expanded clones get a size class; other rows say once, few or many, or leave the size out.

clone_size: few; j_call: TRDJ1; d_call: TRDD3; v_call: TRDV1; cdr3_aa: CALSKFVPSEVLGDTDKLIF; cdr3_nt: TGTGCTCTCTCAAAATTTGTTCCCTCTGAAGTACTGGGGGACACCGATAAACTCATCTTT
clone_size: -; j_call: TRDJ1; d_call: TRDD3; v_call: TRDV1; cdr3_aa: CALGEACPGVGDPTDKLIF; cdr3_nt: TGTGCTCTTGGGGAAGCTTGTCCCGGAGTGGGGGACCCCACCGATAAACTCATCTTT
clone_size: -; j_call: TRDJ1; d_call: TRDD3; v_call: TRDV1; cdr3_aa: CALGEILGEKYTDKLIF; cdr3_nt: TGTGCTCTTGGGGAGATACTGGGGGAAAAGTACACCGATAAACTCATCTTT
clone_size: few; j_call: TRDJ1; d_call: TRDD3; v_call: TRDV1; cdr3_aa: CALGGLLWGIDTDKLIF; cdr3_nt: TGTGCTCTTGGGGGATTACTGTGGGGGATAGACACCGATAAACTCATCTTT
clone_size: once; j_call: TRDJ1; d_call: -; v_call: TRDV1; cdr3_aa: CALGESLPFGGTRFTDKLIF; cdr3_nt: TGTGCTCTTGGGGAATCCCTTCCTTTCGGGGGGACTCGTTTCACCGATAAACTCATCTTT
clone_size: -; j_call: TRDJ1; d_call: -; v_call: TRDV1; cdr3_aa: CALGDLRRGLEVNTDKLIF; cdr3_nt: TGTGCTCTTGGGGATCTGAGGAGGGGATTAGAGGTAAACACCGATAAACTCATCTTT
clone_size: -; j_call: TRDJ1; d_call: TRDD3; v_call: TRDV1; cdr3_aa: CALGEGLATARGIRVDKLIF; cdr3_nt: TGTGCTCTTGGGGAGGGACTAGCCACGGCCAGGGGGATCAGGGTCGATAAACTCATCTTT
clone_size: once; j_call: TRDJ1; d_call: TRDD2; v_call: TRDV1; cdr3_aa: CALGEPFLRLGVGTDKLIF; cdr3_nt: TGTGCTCTTGGGGAACCCTTCCTACGTCTAGGGGTAGGGACCGATAAACTCATCTTT
clone_size: few; j_call: TRDJ1; d_call: -; v_call: TRDV1; cdr3_aa: CALGELAAWPFYTDKLIF; cdr3_nt: TGTGCTCTTGGGGAACTGGCCGCCTGGCCTTTTTACACCGATAAACTCATCTTT
clone_size: -; j_call: TRDJ1; d_call: -; v_call: TRDV1; cdr3_aa: CALGDLVQGISDKLIF; cdr3_nt: TGTGCTCTTGGGGACCTAGTCCAAGGGATATCTGATAAACTCATCTTT
clone_size: -; j_call: TRDJ1; d_call: -; v_call: TRDV1; cdr3_aa: CALGESKYVPIKLIF; cdr3_nt: TGTGCTCTTGGGGAATCCAAATACGTCCCGATTAAACTCATCTTT
clone_size: -; j_call: TRDJ1; d_call: TRDD3; v_call: TRDV1; cdr3_aa: CALGEAYETAGGYQGYSDKLIF; cdr3_nt: TGTGCTCTTGGGGAAGCCTACGAGACTGCTGGGGGATACCAGGGATACTCCGATAAACTCATCTTT
clone_size: -; j_call: TRDJ1; d_call: TRDD3; v_call: TRDV1; cdr3_aa: CALGERFLRGYDDKLIF; cdr3_nt: TGTGCTCTTGGGGAACGATTCCTACGGGGATACGACGATAAACTCATCTTT
clone_size: few; j_call: TRDJ1; d_call: -; v_call: TRDV1; cdr3_aa: CALGEPPNLTGDYTDKLIF; cdr3_nt: TGTGCTCTTGGGGAACCTCCTAATCTTACCGGGGATTACACCGATAAACTCATCTTT
clone_size: few; j_call: TRDJ1; d_call: -; v_call: TRDV1; cdr3_aa: CALGELAPMGYTDKLIF; cdr3_nt: TGTGCTCTTGGGGAACTTGCCCCAATGGGATACACCGATAAACTCATCTTT
clone_size: few; j_call: TRDJ2; d_call: TRDD3; v_call: TRDV1; cdr3_aa: CALGSGPWGIRTLTLTAQLFF; cdr3_nt: TGTGCTCTTGGGTCGGGCCCCTGGGGGATACGGACCTTGACGTTGACAGCACAACTCTTCTTT
clone_size: -; j_call: TRDJ1; d_call: -; v_call: TRDV1; cdr3_aa: CALGELWLLADKLIF; cdr3_nt: TGTGCTCTTGGGGAACTCTGGTTACTGGCCGATAAACTCATCTTT
clone_size: -; j_call: TRDJ1; d_call: TRDD2; v_call: TRDV1; cdr3_aa: CALGDPYFLRQWGSDKLIF; cdr3_nt: TGTGCTCTTGGGGACCCATACTTCCTACGGCAGTGGGGATCCGATAAACTCATCTTT
clone_size: few; j_call: TRDJ1; d_call: -; v_call: TRDV1; cdr3_aa: CALGELVSSPKYTDKLIF; cdr3_nt: TGTGCTCTTGGGGAACTCGTGTCCTCCCCTAAGTACACCGATAAACTCATCTTT
clone_size: few; j_call: TRDJ1; d_call: -; v_call: TRDV1; cdr3_aa: CALGEQGTFYPTCLALGLIF; cdr3_nt: TGTGCTCTTGGGGAACAAGGGACCTTTTATCCTACCTGTTTGGCTCTTGGACTCATCTTT
clone_size: few; j_call: TRDJ1; d_call: TRDD3; v_call: TRDV1; cdr3_aa: CALGEPYIPRTSLGGYSTDKLIF; cdr3_nt: TGTGCTCTTGGGGAACCATACATTCCTAGAACCTCGCTCGGGGGATACTCCACCGATAAACTCATCTTT
clone_size: few; j_call: TRDJ1; d_call: TRDD3; v_call: TRDV2; cdr3_aa: CACDTAESTGGLGLTDKLIF; cdr3_nt: TGTGCCTGTGACACCGCGGAGAGTACTGGGGGATTAGGGCTCACCGATAAACTCATCTTT
clone_size: -; j_call: TRDJ1; d_call: -; v_call: TRDV1; cdr3_aa: CALGEQDFELGGPYTDKLIF; cdr3_nt: TGTGCTCTTGGGGAACAAGACTTCGAACTGGGAGGACCGTACACCGATAAACTCATCTTT
clone_size: medium-sized; j_call: TRDJ1; d_call: TRDD3; v_call: TRDV2; cdr3_aa: CACDSMGDLDKLIF; cdr3_nt: TGTGCCTGTGACTCAATGGGGGACCTCGATAAACTCATCTTT
clone_size: few; j_call: TRDJ1; d_call: TRDD3; v_call: TRDV1; cdr3_aa: CALGELHGGYLRTDKLIF; cdr3_nt: TGTGCTCTTGGGGAACTTCACGGGGGATACCTCCGCACCGATAAACTCATCTTT
clone_size: few; j_call: TRDJ1; d_call: TRDD3; v_call: TRDV1; cdr3_aa: CALGELPIWGIRPRLTDKLIF; cdr3_nt: TGTGCTCTTGGGGAACTTCCTATCTGGGGGATAAGGCCCCGTTTAACCGATAAACTCATCTTT
clone_size: few; j_call: TRDJ1; d_call: TRDD3; v_call: TRDV2; cdr3_aa: CACEPGDRGSTTRPDKLIF; cdr3_nt: TGTGCCTGTGAACCTGGGGATAGGGGGTCGACTACTCGTCCCGATAAACTCATCTTT
clone_size: few; j_call: TRDJ1; d_call: -; v_call: TRDV1; cdr3_aa: CALGEMAFSADWAAKLIF; cdr3_nt: TGTGCTCTTGGGGAGATGGCCTTCTCTGCCGACTGGGCAGCTAAACTCATCTTT
clone_size: -; j_call: TRDJ1; d_call: TRDD3; v_call: TRDV1; cdr3_aa: CALGDRKGLLGDELIF; cdr3_nt: TGTGCTCTTGGGGATCGCAAGGGGCTACTGGGGGATGAACTCATCTTT
clone_size: -; j_call: TRDJ1; d_call: TRDD3; v_call: TRDV1; cdr3_aa: CALGERSPTRLGEAYKLIF; cdr3_nt: TGTGCTCTTGGGGAAAGGTCTCCTACGAGGCTGGGGGAGGCATATAAACTCATCTTT
clone_size: -; j_call: TRDJ1; d_call: TRDD3; v_call: TRDV1; cdr3_aa: CALGEHRLLVDGILGSMIYTDKLIF; cdr3_nt: TGTGCTCTTGGGGAACACCGTTTGCTGGTTGATGGGATACTGGGAAGTATGATCTACACCGATAAACTCATCTTT
clone_size: -; j_call: TRDJ1; d_call: TRDD3; v_call: TRDV1; cdr3_aa: CALGPYGGGGNADTDKLIF; cdr3_nt: TGTGCTCTTGGCCCCTACGGTGGTGGGGGAAATGCGGACACCGATAAACTCATCTTT
clone_size: few; j_call: TRDJ1; d_call: -; v_call: TRDV1; cdr3_aa: CALGDLSPYLVRIGTDKLIF; cdr3_nt: TGTGCTCTTGGGGACCTAAGTCCCTACCTCGTTCGGATCGGGACCGATAAACTCATCTTT
clone_size: few; j_call: TRDJ1; d_call: -; v_call: TRDV1; cdr3_aa: CALGEGLPTCLGDGRNDKLIF; cdr3_nt: TGTGCTCTTGGGGAAGGCCTTCCTACATGCCTGGGGGATGGGAGGAACGATAAACTCATCTTT
clone_size: few; j_call: TRDJ1; d_call: TRDD3; v_call: TRDV1; cdr3_aa: CALGEHPLIPIGRDWGIQPAYTDKLIF; cdr3_nt: TGTGCTCTTGGGGAACATCCTCTTATTCCTATCGGTAGGGACTGGGGGATCCAACCTGCGTACACCGATAAACTCATCTTT
clone_size: few; j_call: TRDJ1; d_call: TRDD3; v_call: TRDV1; cdr3_aa: CALGEFAYWGIPLTYTDKLIF; cdr3_nt: TGTGCTCTTGGGGAATTCGCGTACTGGGGGATACCCTTGACCTACACCGATAAACTCATCTTT
clone_size: -; j_call: TRDJ1; d_call: TRDD3; v_call: TRDV1; cdr3_aa: CALGELQGIPSNPDKLIF; cdr3_nt: TGTGCTCTTGGGGAACTCCAGGGGATACCGAGCAACCCCGATAAACTCATCTTT
clone_size: -; j_call: TRDJ1; d_call: -; v_call: TRDV1; cdr3_aa: CALGKCDDKLIF; cdr3_nt: TGTGCTCTTGGAAAATGCGACGATAAACTCATCTTT
clone_size: -; j_call: TRDJ1; d_call: TRDD3; v_call: TRDV1; cdr3_aa: CALGELLGPLPYWGITDKLIF; cdr3_nt: TGTGCTCTTGGGGAACTTTTGGGGCCACTACCTTACTGGGGGATTACCGATAAACTCATCTTT
clone_size: few; j_call: TRDJ1; d_call: TRDD3; v_call: TRDV1; cdr3_aa: CALGETSITGETTDKLIF; cdr3_nt: TGTGCTCTTGGGGAAACTTCGATTACTGGGGAGACCACCGATAAACTCATCTTT
clone_size: -; j_call: TRDJ1; d_call: -; v_call: TRDV1; cdr3_aa: CALGEPLPWGLIF; cdr3_nt: TGTGCTCTTGGGGAACCCCTACCATGGGGACTCATCTTT
clone_size: -; j_call: TRDJ1; d_call: -; v_call: TRDV3; cdr3_aa: CASPSPKQYTDKLIF; cdr3_nt: TGTGCCTCTCCTTCCCCGAAACAGTACACCGATAAACTCATCTTT
clone_size: -; j_call: TRDJ1; d_call: -; v_call: TRDV1; cdr3_aa: CAVGEGSYDKLIF; cdr3_nt: TGTGCTGTTGGGGAAGGGTCCTACGATAAACTCATCTTT
clone_size: -; j_call: TRDJ1; d_call: -; v_call: TRDV1; cdr3_aa: CALGELIPLALGVMGGLIF; cdr3_nt: TGTGCTCTTGGGGAACTCATCCCCCTCGCGTTAGGCGTTATGGGAGGACTCATCTTT
clone_size: few; j_call: TRDJ1; d_call: TRDD3; v_call: TRDV1; cdr3_aa: CALGELVPGLGDTPDKLIF; cdr3_nt: TGTGCTCTTGGGGAACTAGTTCCCGGACTAGGGGATACCCCCGATAAACTCATCTTT
clone_size: few; j_call: TRDJ1; d_call: -; v_call: TRDV2; cdr3_aa: CACDTGPVPRLVSTDKLIF; cdr3_nt: TGTGCCTGTGACACGGGGCCCGTACCAAGGTTAGTTTCAACCGATAAACTCATCTTT
clone_size: few; j_call: TRDJ1; d_call: TRDD3; v_call: TRDV1; cdr3_aa: CALGELPASTGGYRDKLIF; cdr3_nt: TGTGCTCTTGGGGAACTACCCGCAAGTACTGGGGGATACAGGGATAAACTCATCTTT
clone_size: few; j_call: TRDJ1; d_call: -; v_call: TRDV1; cdr3_aa: CALGEPILTLYVGGLIF; cdr3_nt: TGTGCTCTTGGGGAACCTATCCTAACCCTCTACGTGGGCGGACTCATCTTT
clone_size: -; j_call: TRDJ1; d_call: TRDD3; v_call: TRDV1; cdr3_aa: CALGDPGSSPGIRGPDKLIF; cdr3_nt: TGTGCTCTTGGGGACCCCGGATCCTCCCCGGGGATACGCGGACCCGATAAACTCATCTTT
clone_size: -; j_call: TRDJ1; d_call: TRDD3; v_call: TRDV1; cdr3_aa: CALGALIFLPRTGGYATYTDKLIF; cdr3_nt: TGTGCTCTTGGGGCCCTTATTTTCCTACCCCGTACTGGGGGATACGCAACGTACACCGATAAACTCATCTTT
clone_size: many; j_call: TRDJ1; d_call: -; v_call: TRDV2; cdr3_aa: CACSSKCALTNKLIF; cdr3_nt: TGTGCCTGTAGTTCAAAGTGCGCGTTGACGAATAAACTCATCTTT
clone_size: few; j_call: TRDJ1; d_call: TRDD3; v_call: TRDV1; cdr3_aa: CALGPGLPHNFGGYACAYDKLIF; cdr3_nt: TGTGCTCTTGGGCCCGGGCTTCCTCATAATTTTGGGGGATACGCGTGCGCCTACGATAAACTCATCTTT
clone_size: few; j_call: TRDJ1; d_call: TRDD3; v_call: TRDV1; cdr3_aa: CALGTVGLHLMGDTSGKLIF; cdr3_nt: TGTGCTCTTGGGACAGTAGGCCTTCACCTAATGGGGGATACGAGCGGTAAACTCATCTTT
clone_size: few; j_call: TRDJ1; d_call: -; v_call: TRDV1; cdr3_aa: CALGATFCGGGNVGTDKLIF; cdr3_nt: TGTGCTCTTGGGGCAACCTTCTGTGGTGGCGGGAACGTCGGCACCGATAAACTCATCTTT
clone_size: -; j_call: TRDJ1; d_call: TRDD2; v_call: TRDV1; cdr3_aa: CALGGYPSYSERRTDTDKLIF; cdr3_nt: TGTGCTCTTGGGGGTTACCCTTCCTACTCCGAAAGACGAACGGACACCGATAAGCTCATCTTT
clone_size: -; j_call: TRDJ1; d_call: -; v_call: TRDV1; cdr3_aa: CALGTVLGSITDKLIF; cdr3_nt: TGTGCTCTTGGTACAGTACTGGGCAGTATCACCGATAAACTCATCTTT
clone_size: -; j_call: TRDJ1; d_call: TRDD3; v_call: TRDV1; cdr3_aa: CALGELFPAPTLGDTYTDKLIF; cdr3_nt: TGTGCTCTTGGGGAATTATTCCCCGCCCCCACACTGGGGGATACCTACACCGATAAACTCATCTTT